A selection of T cell receptor beta chains follows, all from one sample in a study of tumor and adjacent non-tumor tissue in lung cancer. A single record per CDR3 protein comes from TCRdb applying MiXCR to the multiplex PCR reads. The table shows 60,000 to 95,000 distinct CDR3 sequences, with 60% to 80% occurring only once. The material sequenced was lung tumor tissue. The receptors originated from a woman aged 50 to 60 with non-small cell lung cancer. CDR3s include the opening cysteine and the closing phenylalanine or tryptophan. Each record gives: CDR3 DNA, CDR3 protein, D gene, V gene, J gene, clone size. The D gene is left open where the match is weak. Not all rows give a size; the values are once, few, many and, for expanded clones, a class.

DNA: TGCAGTGCTAGAGATCTTGGTAACAAGCAGTTCTTC
CDR3: CSARDLGNKQFF
D: -
V: TRBV20-1
J: TRBJ2-1
size: once

DNA: TGTGCCAGCAGCCAAGCACAGTACAGTGAGCAGTTCTTC
CDR3: CASSQAQYSEQFF
D: -
V: TRBV4-2
J: TRBJ2-1
size: many

DNA: TGTGCCAGCAGCTCCGGAGGGATTGCGGGACATACGCAGTATTTT
CDR3: CASSSGGIAGHTQYF
D: -
V: TRBV11-2
J: TRBJ2-3
size: -

DNA: TGTGCAAGCAGTCCAGGGGACAGGGTCGACGGGGAGCTGTTTTTT
CDR3: CASSPGDRVDGELFF
D: TRBD1
V: TRBV12-3/TRBV12-4
J: TRBJ2-2
size: -

DNA: TGCAGCTGCGATGGGGCAGGCCTATTCAATGAACAGTTCTTC
CDR3: CSCDGAGLFNEQFF
D: -
V: TRBV29-1
J: TRBJ2-1
size: few

DNA: TGTGGCGGCAGCCTGAGGGCGGGGACGGGCTACGAGCAGTACTTC
CDR3: CGGSLRAGTGYEQYF
D: -
V: TRBV6-5
J: TRBJ2-7
size: -

DNA: TGTGCCAGCAGCTTAGGCCGGGTAGCGGACTATGGCTACACCTTC
CDR3: CASSLGRVADYGYTF
D: -
V: TRBV7-2
J: TRBJ1-2
size: few

DNA: TGTGCCAGCAGCAGTCCCACATGGGAATTGAATACTGAAGCTTTCTTT
CDR3: CASSSPTWELNTEAFF
D: -
V: TRBV21-1
J: TRBJ1-1
size: -

DNA: TGTGCCAACAGCAGACGGTCCGTGAGCACCGGGGAGCTGTTTTTT
CDR3: CANSRRSVSTGELFF
D: -
V: TRBV7-9
J: TRBJ2-2
size: -

DNA: TGTGCCAGGGAAAAGAAGCAGCGGGGACCCTTCTACGAGCAGTACTTC
CDR3: CAREKKQRGPFYEQYF
D: TRBD2
V: TRBV7-8
J: TRBJ2-7
size: many

DNA: TGTGTTAGTGGTTTGTTCCCCGGGACACGTGATGAGCAGTTCTTC
CDR3: CVSGLFPGTRDEQFF
D: -
V: TRBV12-5
J: TRBJ2-1
size: -

DNA: TGCACCAGCAACCCGGACTTGGCGGAAGGGGGCGACGAGCAGTACTTC
CDR3: CTSNPDLAEGGDEQYF
D: TRBD1
V: TRBV10-2
J: TRBJ2-7
size: -

DNA: TGCAGTGCTCCCCTTACTAGCGGGAGGGCCTACAGGTACAAGCAGTACTTC
CDR3: CSAPLTSGRAYRYKQYF
D: TRBD2
V: TRBV20-1
J: TRBJ2-7
size: -

DNA: TGTGTCAGCATCCGAGCCGGGGGTGGTTATGGCTACACCTTC
CDR3: CVSIRAGGGYGYTF
D: -
V: TRBV6-1
J: TRBJ1-2
size: -

DNA: TGTGCCAGCAGTGGAGGACTGGAGGCAATCTACGAGCAATACTTC
CDR3: CASSGGLEAIYEQYF
D: -
V: TRBV12-3/TRBV12-4
J: TRBJ2-7
size: -

DNA: TGTGCCAGCAGCTTAGGGATCGGGGGCGAAAATCAGCCCCAGCATTTT
CDR3: CASSLGIGGENQPQHF
D: -
V: TRBV7-9
J: TRBJ1-5
size: many

DNA: TGTGCCAGCAGTAAACGTTTGGAGGGCTACGAGCAATACTTC
CDR3: CASSKRLEGYEQYF
D: -
V: TRBV6-1
J: TRBJ2-7
size: -